What follows are 16 T cell receptor beta chains derived from one specimen sequenced in a study of blood T cell repertoires in COVID-19. Some clones are missing from TCRdb's copy, which holds only in-frame ones; the method was immunoSEQ multiplex PCR. The table has 290,000 or so clones, around 84% seen once. The sample was PBMCs or T cells enriched from blood (not recorded which). The receptor set was obtained from a middle-aged man who had been exposed to COVID-19.

This rearrangement joins TRBV11-1 to TRBJ2-2; 9 positions match TRBD1. V was clipped by 5 bases and J by 3 bases; unmatched bases: 4. Germline-derived CDR1 and CDR2 are SGHAT and FQDESV (reference sequence). The CDR3 is made up of 15 amino acids. DNA for the CDR3: TGTGCCAGCAGCCCAGGGACAGGGTACACCGGGGAGCTGTTTTTT. Its protein product is CASSPGTGYTGELFF.

The chain combines TRBV28 with TRBJ1-2; 7 bases are a match to TRBD1. Germline lookup yields CDR1 MDHEN and CDR2 SYDVKM. The CDR3 length is 15 residues. V shed 6 bases and J 3 bases; nucleotides not matched to a gene: 10. CDR3 coding DNA: TGTGCCAGCAGACAGCTCCGGGACAGTGACTATGGCTACACCTTC. Amino acids: CASRQLRDSDYGYTF.

Points on this clone: A much larger clone sits a single nucleotide away, making a read error possible. This chain links TRBV7-8 with TRBJ1-2, with 7 positions matching TRBD1. CDR1 SGHVS and CDR2 FQNEAQ come from the germline V gene. The ends lost 4 bases at V and 4 bases at J; junction bases unmatched: 3. There are 13 residues in the CDR3. This CDR3 reads CASSSGQVYGYTF. CDR3 coding DNA: TGTGCCAGCAGCTCCGGACAGGTCTATGGCTACACCTTC.

The chain combines TRBV2 with TRBJ1-5, with D maybe TRBD1 (5 bases). The CDR3 contains 15 residues. The V gene's germline CDR1 is SNHLY and CDR2 FYNNEI. The V gene lost 6 bases and the J gene lost 12 bases, with 24 bases spanning the gap. The CDR3 protein is CASSTPRGRGSVQHF. DNA of the CDR3: TGTGCCAGCAGCACACCCCGAGGTCGGGGGTCGGTCCAGCATTTT.

The rearrangement joins TRBV11-2 to TRBJ2-2; D is undetermined. V was trimmed by 4 bases and J by 1 base, leaving 7 bases between them. Germline CDR1 is SGHAT and CDR2 is FQNNGV. The CDR3 runs 14 residues. In nucleotides, the CDR3 is TGTGCCAGCAGCTCCCAGTTGAACACCGGGGAGCTGTTTTTT. Residues: CASSSQLNTGELFF.

This rearrangement joins TRBV14 to TRBJ1-5; 7 bases match TRBD1. CDR3 length: 15 amino acids. In germline, CDR1 is SGHDN, CDR2 FVKESK. With 4 bases clipped from V and 2 bases from J, the junction kept 5 bases outside the gene matches. DNA for the CDR3: TGTGCCAGCAGCCCACAGGGGTACGGCAATCAGCCCCAGCATTTT. Amino acids: CASSPQGYGNQPQHF.

V gene TRBV7-6 combines with J gene TRBJ2-7, with TRBD1 matching over 9 bases. Per germline, CDR1 SGHVS and CDR2 FNYEAQ. The CDR3 consists of 17 residues. Trimming took 1 base from V and 0 from J; bases not matched to a gene: 7. Here the CDR3 DNA reads TGTGCCAGCAGCTTAGGGGGGGGACAGGGCGGCTCCTACGAGCAGTACTTC. Translation: CASSLGGGQGGSYEQYF.

The chain is built from TRBV6-5 and TRBJ1-1; 7 bases agree with TRBD1. V shed 7 bases, J shed 1 base, and the junction held 6 bases outside the gene matches. The CDR3 is 14 residues long. Per germline, CDR1 MNHEY and CDR2 SVGAGI. The CDR3, as DNA: TGTGCCAGCACTTCAGGGGGGACGAACACTGAAGCTTTCTTT. Its translation is CASTSGGTNTEAFF.

The chain links TRBV2 to TRBJ1-2; 7 bases are a match to TRBD1. The junction had 4 bases not matched to a gene; V was cut back by 7 bases and J by 5 bases. The CDR3 extends over 12 amino acids. Looked up from germline, CDR1 is SNHLY and CDR2 is FYNNEI. The CDR3 nucleotides read TGTGCCAGCACGGAGACAGGGTATGGCTACACCTTC. Protein sequence: CASTETGYGYTF.

The chain couples TRBV6-5 to TRBJ2-4; 9 bases line up with TRBD1. V gave up 0 bases and J gave up 3 bases; unmatched junction bases: 0. The CDR3 spans 15 residues. The germline V gene has CDR1 MNHEY and CDR2 SVGAGI. CDR3 sequence: CASSYSGQGKNIQYF. The CDR3, as DNA: TGTGCCAGCAGTTACTCGGGACAGGGCAAAAACATTCAGTACTTC.

The V and J genes are TRBV4-1 and TRBJ1-2; 9 bases map to TRBD1. The CDR3 spans 15 residues. V lost 3 bases and J lost 6; bases outside the gene matches: 8. Germline CDR1 is MGHRA and CDR2 is YSYEKL. The CDR3 DNA reads as TGCGCCAGCAGCCATCCCGGACAGGGGTCTCATGGCTACACCTTC. Protein product: CASSHPGQGSHGYTF.

The V gene is TRBV7-9, the J gene TRBJ2-7; 8 bases are a match to TRBD1. The germline V gene has CDR1 SEHNR and CDR2 FQNEAQ (reference sequence). The CDR3 contains 13 residues. V lost 5 bases and J lost 5; bases outside the gene matches: 5. The CDR3 DNA reads TGTGCCAGCAGCCTCGGACAGGGTAACGAGCAGTACTTC. This sequence encodes CASSLGQGNEQYF.

The V gene is TRBV3-1 (or the pseudogene TRBV3-2), the J gene TRBJ1-6; D is undetermined. The CDR3 sequence is 13 residues long. CDR1 is LGHDT, CDR2 YNNKEL, per germline (reference sequence). V was shortened by 4 bases and J by 10 bases, with 11 bases between the two germline ends. CDR3 region: CASSPTPVSPLHF. The CDR3 bases are TGTGCCAGCAGCCCAACTCCTGTCTCACCCCTCCACTTT.

CDR3 in amino acids: CASSYRDTATGELFF. Here the CDR3 DNA reads TGTGCCAGCAGCTACCGGGACACAGCCACCGGGGAGCTGTTTTTT. The chain uses TRBV3-1 (or the pseudogene TRBV3-2) and TRBJ2-2; the D gene is possibly TRBD1 (6 bases). The CDR3 sequence is 15 residues long. Per germline, CDR1 LGHDT and CDR2 YNNKEL (reference sequence). V was pared by 5 bases and J by 4 bases, with 14 bases between.

The chain has TRBV27 and TRBJ2-1; 12 bases are a match to TRBD2. Germline loops: CDR1 MNHEY, CDR2 SMNVEV (reference sequence). The CDR3 contains 15 residues. V was clipped by 5 bases and J by 6 bases; unmatched bases: 5. The CDR3 DNA reads as TGTGCCAGCAGTCTAGGACTAGCGGGAAGCAATGAGCAGTTCTTC. It yields the protein CASSLGLAGSNEQFF.

This chain uses TRBV5-4 with TRBJ2-7; weak D call: TRBD2 (5 bases). This CDR3 spans 15 amino acids. Germline loops: CDR1 SGHNT, CDR2 YYREEE (reference sequence). Trimming took 3 bases from V and 4 from J, leaving 17 bases between them. CDR3: CASSWSVVGAYEQYF. CDR3 DNA: TGTGCCAGCAGCTGGTCCGTGGTGGGAGCTTACGAGCAGTACTTC.